This TCR beta chain was captured in a study of graft-versus-host responses after intestinal transplantation. For the study at large: The whole recipient group had anti-thymocyte globulin induction followed by tacrolimus and steroids for roughly three years. Study-wide findings and caveats: Early post-transplant HvG declines were associated with peak circulating GvH clone levels. GvH clones turned up in recipient marrow; some had shown up first in ileum or blood. Some patients had graft-donor T cell macrochimerism, and their allografts showed high graft-versus-host to host-versus-graft clonal ratios.

Turning to this clone: Antigen: not known.

Here immunoSEQ multiplex PCR was the method, and the copy in TCRdb shows in-frame clones only, minus some. The table lists 25,000 to 35,000 clones, 90% to 95% of them singletons, with 0.72% in the top ten. The sample here was PBMCs, taken approximately 66 days after intestinal transplant. This sequence originates from a human patient who received an intestinal transplant, so some T cells may come from the graft donor.

The CDR3 DNA follows: TGCGCCAGCAGCTACGACAGGAGCTCCTACAATGAGCAGTTCTTC. Encoded protein: CASSYDRSSYNEQFF. The V and J genes are TRBV5-1 and TRBJ2-1, with a possible D match to TRBD1 (6 bases). The CDR3 consists of 15 residues. V was clipped by 3 bases and J by 0 bases, with 10 bases between them. Germline CDR1 and CDR2: SGHRS and YFSETQ.